Sequencing of this T cell receptor (beta chain) was carried out in a study of long-term antiretroviral therapy in people with HIV. An immunoSEQ assay, version v3.0, was performed at survey level. Clones were read by immunoSEQ multiplex PCR, and TCRdb kept only the in-frame ones, dropping some. The sample shows tens of thousands of clones, under 80% of them seen only once. Germline assignment: CDR1 LNHDA and CDR2 SQIVND (reference sequence). V was clipped by 7 bases and J by 1 base, with 16 bases between them. The CDR3 loop spans 16 amino acids. The V call is TRBV19, the J call TRBJ2-2; D call uncertain. The TCR originated in a woman between 35 and 50 years old with HIV. This specimen was unsorted PBMCs, taken 1.1 years before starting antiretroviral therapy. The CDR3 loop reads CASTSQQSRNTGELFF. CDR3 bases: TGTGCCAGTACCTCTCAGCAATCAAGGAACACCGGGGAGCTGTTTTTT.